Listed below are T cell receptor beta chains from one sample, sequenced in a study of blood T cells in healthy people across ages. MiXCR was run by TCRdb on the 5' RACE reads, yielding one entry per CDR3 protein. Of hundreds of thousands of distinct CDR3 sequences listed, roughly 30% are singletons. Sequencing was performed on blood. The receptors were gathered from a woman aged 80 or over in good health. Both conserved end residues are trimmed from each CDR3. A D gene is named only where the DNA matches it firmly.

v_call: TRBV6-6
d_call: -
cdr3_aa: ASTVDLTDTQY

v_call: TRBV29-1
d_call: TRBD1
cdr3_aa: SARVGQGVGTGANVLT

v_call: TRBV5-6
d_call: -
cdr3_aa: ASSTPGYSTDTQY

v_call: TRBV29-1
d_call: TRBD1
cdr3_aa: SAGQGLAEAF

v_call: TRBV21-1
d_call: -
cdr3_aa: ASSRGRGARHQPQH

v_call: TRBV19
d_call: -
cdr3_aa: ASSILARTDTQY

v_call: TRBV20-1
d_call: -
cdr3_aa: SARPTRTEANYGYT

v_call: TRBV9
d_call: TRBD2
cdr3_aa: ASSQLAGEYNEQF

v_call: TRBV5-1
d_call: -
cdr3_aa: ASSLEKPGQGEQY

v_call: TRBV24-1
d_call: -
cdr3_aa: ATSTGQGRTDTQY

v_call: TRBV20-1
d_call: -
cdr3_aa: SAVTGPWEAF

v_call: TRBV5-8
d_call: TRBD1
cdr3_aa: ASSTGQGLREEQF

v_call: TRBV20-1
d_call: -
cdr3_aa: SASSVANRAYGYT

v_call: TRBV5-1
d_call: TRBD2
cdr3_aa: ASSLDGLAGVDTQY

v_call: TRBV12-3/TRBV12-4
d_call: -
cdr3_aa: ASRVHTDVQY

v_call: TRBV20-1
d_call: TRBD1
cdr3_aa: SATGTGYGVMDIQY

v_call: TRBV7-6
d_call: -
cdr3_aa: ASSAGTYSYEQY

v_call: TRBV2
d_call: TRBD1
cdr3_aa: ASSLRQGQAYEQY

v_call: TRBV4-1
d_call: TRBD2
cdr3_aa: ASSQALAGRYEQY

v_call: TRBV7-9
d_call: TRBD2
cdr3_aa: ASSPGLAGTQY

v_call: TRBV5-1
d_call: -
cdr3_aa: ASSFDSLNPPYGYT

v_call: TRBV11-2
d_call: -
cdr3_aa: ASSSQSEQF

v_call: TRBV15
d_call: TRBD2
cdr3_aa: ATSRDYALAEETQY

v_call: TRBV11-2
d_call: TRBD1
cdr3_aa: ASSLTAGGSLDEQY

v_call: TRBV20-1
d_call: -
cdr3_aa: SARETLLGEQY

v_call: TRBV5-1
d_call: TRBD2
cdr3_aa: ASSSGLAGQETQY

v_call: TRBV3-1
d_call: TRBD1
cdr3_aa: ASSLGTGGNEQY

v_call: TRBV6-6
d_call: -
cdr3_aa: ASSSWTANTEAF

v_call: TRBV15
d_call: -
cdr3_aa: ATRGGHRTNSPLH

v_call: TRBV20-1
d_call: TRBD2
cdr3_aa: SARGLAGGPDGELF

v_call: TRBV2
d_call: -
cdr3_aa: ASTEGRVYNEQF

v_call: TRBV5-1
d_call: TRBD1
cdr3_aa: ASSFQTGMVSYEQY

v_call: TRBV9
d_call: -
cdr3_aa: ASSLRTNSDGYT

v_call: TRBV5-1
d_call: -
cdr3_aa: ASSLENSYNEQF

v_call: TRBV11-2
d_call: -
cdr3_aa: ASRAGRNGYT

v_call: TRBV30
d_call: -
cdr3_aa: AMGGYNEQF

v_call: TRBV5-6
d_call: TRBD1
cdr3_aa: ASSIRQGTFGNQPQH

v_call: TRBV9
d_call: -
cdr3_aa: ASSAQLGSEQF

v_call: TRBV4-1
d_call: -
cdr3_aa: ASSHLSDRRGEKLF

v_call: TRBV20-1
d_call: -
cdr3_aa: SARSEQSTDTQY

v_call: TRBV7-9
d_call: -
cdr3_aa: ASSFSGFETQY

v_call: TRBV7-8
d_call: TRBD2
cdr3_aa: ASSYSGGQNEQY

v_call: TRBV7-6
d_call: -
cdr3_aa: TSSLAARSYEQY

v_call: TRBV30
d_call: -
cdr3_aa: AWSPGTLTGDTQY

v_call: TRBV7-9
d_call: -
cdr3_aa: ASSSSGESYEQY

v_call: TRBV29-1
d_call: -
cdr3_aa: SGEGNTEAF

v_call: TRBV4-2
d_call: TRBD2
cdr3_aa: ASSVPSGGSYEQY

v_call: TRBV6-6
d_call: -
cdr3_aa: ASSYPREETQY